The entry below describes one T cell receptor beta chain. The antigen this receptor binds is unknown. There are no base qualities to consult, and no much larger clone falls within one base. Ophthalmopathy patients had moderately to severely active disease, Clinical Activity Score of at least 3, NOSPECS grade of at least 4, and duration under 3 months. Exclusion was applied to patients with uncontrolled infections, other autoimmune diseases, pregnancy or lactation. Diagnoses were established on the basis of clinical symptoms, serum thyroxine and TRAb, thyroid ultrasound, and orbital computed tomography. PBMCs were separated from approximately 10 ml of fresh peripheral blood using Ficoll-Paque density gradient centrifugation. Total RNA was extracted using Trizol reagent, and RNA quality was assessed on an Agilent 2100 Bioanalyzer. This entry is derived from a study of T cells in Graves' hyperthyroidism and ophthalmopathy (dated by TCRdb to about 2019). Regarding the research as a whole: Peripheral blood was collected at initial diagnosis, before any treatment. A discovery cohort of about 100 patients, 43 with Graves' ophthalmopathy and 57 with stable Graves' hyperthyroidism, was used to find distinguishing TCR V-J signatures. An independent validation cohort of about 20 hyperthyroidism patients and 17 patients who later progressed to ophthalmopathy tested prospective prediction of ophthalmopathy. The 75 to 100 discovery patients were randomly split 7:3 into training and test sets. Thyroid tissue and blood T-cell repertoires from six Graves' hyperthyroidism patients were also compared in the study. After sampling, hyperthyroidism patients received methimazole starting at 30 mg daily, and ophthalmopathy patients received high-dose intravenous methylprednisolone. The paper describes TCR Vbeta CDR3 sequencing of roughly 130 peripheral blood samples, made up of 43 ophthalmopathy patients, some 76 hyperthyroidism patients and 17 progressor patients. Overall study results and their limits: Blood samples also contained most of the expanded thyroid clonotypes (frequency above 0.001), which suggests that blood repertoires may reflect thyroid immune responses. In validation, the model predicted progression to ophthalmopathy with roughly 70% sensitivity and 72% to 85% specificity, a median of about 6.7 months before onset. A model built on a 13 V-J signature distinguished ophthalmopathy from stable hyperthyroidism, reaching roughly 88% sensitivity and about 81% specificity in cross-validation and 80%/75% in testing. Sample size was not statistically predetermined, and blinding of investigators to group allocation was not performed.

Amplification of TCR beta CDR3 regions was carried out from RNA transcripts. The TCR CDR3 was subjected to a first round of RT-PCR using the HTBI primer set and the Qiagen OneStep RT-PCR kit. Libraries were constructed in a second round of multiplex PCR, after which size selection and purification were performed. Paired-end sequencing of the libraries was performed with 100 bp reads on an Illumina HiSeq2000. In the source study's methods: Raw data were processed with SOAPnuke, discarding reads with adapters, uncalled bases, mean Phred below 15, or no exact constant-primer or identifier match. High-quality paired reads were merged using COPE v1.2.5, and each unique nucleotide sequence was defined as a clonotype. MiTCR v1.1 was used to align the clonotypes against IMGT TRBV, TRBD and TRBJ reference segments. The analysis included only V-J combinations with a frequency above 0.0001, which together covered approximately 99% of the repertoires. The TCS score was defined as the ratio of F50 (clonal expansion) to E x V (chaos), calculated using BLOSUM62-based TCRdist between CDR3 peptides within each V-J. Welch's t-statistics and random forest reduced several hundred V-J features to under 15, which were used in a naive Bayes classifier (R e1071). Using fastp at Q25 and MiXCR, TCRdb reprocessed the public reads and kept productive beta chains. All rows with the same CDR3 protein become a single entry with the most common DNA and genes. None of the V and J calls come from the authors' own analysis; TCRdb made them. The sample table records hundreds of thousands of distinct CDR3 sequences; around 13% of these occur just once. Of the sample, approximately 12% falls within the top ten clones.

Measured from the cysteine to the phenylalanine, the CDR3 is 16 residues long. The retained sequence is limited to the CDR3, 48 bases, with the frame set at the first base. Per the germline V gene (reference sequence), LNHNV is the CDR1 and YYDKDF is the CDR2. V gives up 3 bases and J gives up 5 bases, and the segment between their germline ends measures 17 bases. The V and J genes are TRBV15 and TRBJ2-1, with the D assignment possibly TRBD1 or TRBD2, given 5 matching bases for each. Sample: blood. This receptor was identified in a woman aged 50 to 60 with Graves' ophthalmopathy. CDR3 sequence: CATSRGVGLGDNEQFF. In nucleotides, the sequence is TGTGCCACCAGCAGGGGGGTTGGCCTGGGAGACAATGAGCAGTTCTTC.